This entry concerns a single TCR beta chain. V was clipped by 5 bases and J by 0 bases; unmatched bases: 4. Germline lookup yields CDR1 SGHVS and CDR2 FQNEAQ. The CDR3 has 16 residues. Sequencing used immunoSEQ multiplex PCR; TCRdb keeps in-frame clones, though not all of them. Of about 30,000 clones listed, around 80% were seen once; the top ten hold roughly a fifth. Time point here: baseline, week 1 (first vaccination visit). Stated treatment: pre-vaccination baseline after standard-of-care therapy. The sample is drawn from a study of a mutant IDH1 vaccine in newly diagnosed glioma. The genes are TRBV7-8 and TRBJ2-3; 11 bases map to TRBD2. The sample in question was PBMCs, obtained from a glioma patient treated with radiotherapy, temozolomide or both. The sequence was collected from a man younger than 40 with glioma. This CDR3 reads CASSPGTSGSTDTQYF. CDR3 bases: TGTGCCAGCAGCCCGGGGACTAGCGGAAGCACAGATACGCAGTATTTT.